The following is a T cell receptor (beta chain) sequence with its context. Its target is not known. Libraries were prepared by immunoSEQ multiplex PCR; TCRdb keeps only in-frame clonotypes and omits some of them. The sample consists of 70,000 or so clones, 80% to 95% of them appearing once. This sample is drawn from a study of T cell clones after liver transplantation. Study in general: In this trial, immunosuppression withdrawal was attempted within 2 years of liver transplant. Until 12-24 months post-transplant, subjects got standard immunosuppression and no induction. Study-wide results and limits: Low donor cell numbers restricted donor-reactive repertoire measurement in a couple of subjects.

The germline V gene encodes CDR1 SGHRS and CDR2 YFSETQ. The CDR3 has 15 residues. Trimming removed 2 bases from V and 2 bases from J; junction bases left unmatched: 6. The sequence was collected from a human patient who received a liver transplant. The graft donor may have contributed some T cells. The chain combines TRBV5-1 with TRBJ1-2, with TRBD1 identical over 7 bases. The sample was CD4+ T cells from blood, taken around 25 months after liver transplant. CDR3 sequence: CASSLADRANYGYTF. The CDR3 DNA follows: TGCGCCAGCAGCTTAGCAGACAGGGCGAACTATGGCTACACCTTC.